This T cell receptor (beta chain) was observed in a study of control samples from healthy donors and cancer patients. In germline, CDR1 is SGHRS, CDR2 YFSETQ. Trimming removed 2 bases from V and 0 bases from J, with 12 bases in between. The CDR3 has 15 amino acids. Profiling relied on immunoSEQ multiplex PCR, and the TCRdb table lists in-frame clones only, not all of them. In the table there are over 45,000 clones, approximately 90% of which are singletons. The TCR comes from a man aged 35-49 years with colorectal cancer. Sequencing input: PBMCs. The chain recombines TRBV5-1 with TRBJ2-7; possibly TRBD2 for D (6 bases). This CDR3 reads CASSFRDGSSYEQYF. CDR3 nucleotides: TGCGCCAGCAGCTTCCGGGACGGGAGCTCCTACGAGCAGTACTTC.